This T cell receptor beta chain is drawn from a study of tumor and adjacent non-tumor tissue in lung cancer. Study-level background: There were 11 to 13 adenocarcinoma, a couple of squamous cell carcinoma and 1 small cell lung cancer cases. Patients were aged roughly 30 to 76, roughly 9 men and 5 women, stage I to III. Points from the study as a whole: In normal lung, the top 100 clones were significantly more dominant than in tumor.

Three rounds of nested PCR, following a modified ARM-PCR protocol, produced the TCRbeta library. Via MiXCR, TCRdb re-called the multiplex PCR reads, giving one row per CDR3 protein. The sample yields about 75,000 distinct CDR3 sequences, roughly 80% seen once. The template was RNA from unsorted bulk tissue. Newly diagnosed lung cancer patients had thoracic surgery in China, August–late 2014, without prior chemotherapy. About this clonotype: Antigen unknown. The conserved phenylalanine or tryptophan normally closing the CDR3 is absent here, so this likely arose from a read error.

The CDR3 sequence is 13 residues long. V was pared by 9 bases and J by 4 bases, with 15 bases between. Input material: lung tumor tissue. The TCR sequence derives from a woman aged 45-65 years with non-small cell lung cancer. This chain uses TRBV12-3 or TRBV12-4 with TRBJ1-1; D remains ambiguous. The CDR3 bases are TGTGCCAGTACCTGGCTTAGAGGCACTGAAGCTTTCCTT. Its translation: CASTWLRGTEAFL.